This entry concerns a single T cell receptor (beta chain). The data originate from a study of blood T cell repertoires in COVID-19. Germline V gives CDR1 SGHDT, CDR2 YYEEEE. This CDR3 contains 16 residues. V shed 0 bases and J shed 1 base, with 11 bases lying between them. The repertoire was sequenced with immunoSEQ multiplex PCR; TCRdb's copy has only in-frame clones and lacks some. The profile shows approximately 190,000 clones, 84% of them singletons. The rearrangement links TRBV5-6 to TRBJ1-5; D is perhaps TRBD1 (5 bases). This receptor was taken from a woman in her twenties or thirties who had been exposed to COVID-19. The specimen was PBMCs or T cells enriched from blood (not recorded which). The CDR3 DNA is TGTGCCAGCAGCTTGGCGGGGGGACTGAGCAATCAGCCCCAGCATTTT. Its translation is CASSLAGGLSNQPQHF.